Described below is a single TCR beta chain sequence and its context. V shed 4 bases, J shed 5 bases, and the junction held 11 bases outside the gene matches. The germline CDR1 and CDR2 sequences are SGHRS and YFSETQ. This CDR3 contains 15 residues. The source of the sample is a study of blood T cell repertoires in COVID-19. Background on the study: Italy, Spain and the United States were the sources of the convalescent and acute COVID-19 samples. PBMCs, B-cell-depleted T cells, or T cells were the source of the cDNA or gDNA that made up the material.

As handled by the study authors: Using reference gene primer amplification, nucleated cell counts were estimated. Produced via immunoSEQ multiplex PCR; TCRdb's table is partial and in-frame only. V and J calls and clone size follow that table, whereas D and trimming were derived from the DNA. The profile covers under 25,000 clones, with roughly 80% appearing a single time and approximately 61% taken by the ten largest. Sample: peripheral blood. V gene TRBV5-1 combines with J gene TRBJ1-1; 7 nucleotides align to TRBD1. The clonotype originates from a woman over 75 with acute or convalescent COVID-19. CDR3 sequence: CASSRTGTPETEAFF. The CDR3 DNA reads TGCGCCAGCAGCCGGACAGGAACCCCCGAAACTGAAGCTTTCTTT.